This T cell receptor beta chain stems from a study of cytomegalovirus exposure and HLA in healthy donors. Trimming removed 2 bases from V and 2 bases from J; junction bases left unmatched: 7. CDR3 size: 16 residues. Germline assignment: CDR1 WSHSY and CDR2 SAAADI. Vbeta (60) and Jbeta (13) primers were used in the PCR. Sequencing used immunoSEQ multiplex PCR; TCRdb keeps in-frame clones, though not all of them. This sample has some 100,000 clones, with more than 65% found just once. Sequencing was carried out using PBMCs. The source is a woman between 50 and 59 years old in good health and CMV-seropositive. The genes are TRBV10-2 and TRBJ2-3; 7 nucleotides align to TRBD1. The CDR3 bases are TGCGCCAGCAGTGAGCTGGGACAGACATACACAGATACGCAGTATTTT. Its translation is CASSELGQTYTDTQYF.